This T cell receptor (beta chain) originates from a study of beta chain features in type 1 diabetes. Trimming cost V 0 bases and J 5 bases, with 13 bases left between them. Per the germline V gene, CDR1 is MNHEY and CDR2 is SVGAGI. This CDR3 is built from 16 residues. The authors reverse transcribed all of the isolated RNA, so sequencing captured expressed TCRB transcripts. Measured with immunoSEQ multiplex PCR; TCRdb has only the in-frame clones, and not every one. Of 600,000 or so clones listed, around 12% are singletons. Over 95% purity was reached by all sorted populations. This clone was recorded a few times. Its antigen is not identified. Overall study findings and caveats: Significant though moderate, a shortening of TCRB CDR3s appeared in all four CD4+ subsets of Type 1 diabetes patients. The study found that naive, central memory and Treg TCRB repertoires appeared more similar in patients than in healthy donors. VDJ junctions sequenced from type 1 diabetes patients showed fewer insertions and more deletions.

The rearrangement links TRBV6-5 to TRBJ1-4; a weak D match, TRBD1 (5 bases). The receptor was isolated from a man aged 25 to 40 with type 1 diabetes. Specimen: naive CD4+ T cells from blood. Here the CDR3 DNA reads TGTGCCAGCAGTTACTCGACGGGACGGGAGAATGAAAAACTGTTTTTT. This gives the protein CASSYSTGRENEKLFF.